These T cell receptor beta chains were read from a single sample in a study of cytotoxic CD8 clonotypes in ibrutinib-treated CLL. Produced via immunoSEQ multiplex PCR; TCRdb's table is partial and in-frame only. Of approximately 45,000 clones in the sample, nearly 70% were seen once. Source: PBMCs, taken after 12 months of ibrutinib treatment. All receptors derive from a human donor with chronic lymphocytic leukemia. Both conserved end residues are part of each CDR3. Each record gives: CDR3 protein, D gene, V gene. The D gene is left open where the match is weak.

CDR3aa: CASSPPRTVAKNIQYF
d_gene: .
v_gene: TRBV18

CDR3aa: CAWSPGGVGNTEAFF
d_gene: TRBD1
v_gene: TRBV30

CDR3aa: CSVGQGSTGELFF
d_gene: .
v_gene: TRBV29-1

CDR3aa: CASRESAYEQYF
d_gene: .
v_gene: TRBV5-1

CDR3aa: CASSEVASGSDNEQFF
d_gene: TRBD2
v_gene: TRBV25-1

CDR3aa: CASSAGRNSGNTIYF
d_gene: .
v_gene: TRBV19

CDR3aa: CASRVHVQETQYF
d_gene: .
v_gene: TRBV6-1

CDR3aa: CASSRQGEYAEAFF
d_gene: TRBD1
v_gene: TRBV6-5

CDR3aa: CASSPGTSGYNEQFF
d_gene: TRBD2
v_gene: TRBV9

CDR3aa: CASSLGVGERTQYF
d_gene: .
v_gene: TRBV11-2

CDR3aa: CASSRGRVSDTDTQYF
d_gene: .
v_gene: TRBV19

CDR3aa: CASSLDGRTSTDTQYF
d_gene: .
v_gene: TRBV5-5

CDR3aa: CAWRAPNTEAFF
d_gene: .
v_gene: TRBV30

CDR3aa: CASSGAEETQYF
d_gene: .
v_gene: TRBV2

CDR3aa: CASSSNKGGSTGELFF
d_gene: TRBD2
v_gene: TRBV7-9

CDR3aa: CASSLGAGRWVSDTQYF
d_gene: TRBD2
v_gene: TRBV11-2

CDR3aa: CASSLLAGASTDTQYF
d_gene: TRBD2
v_gene: TRBV7-6

CDR3aa: CASSFRGMNTEAFF
d_gene: .
v_gene: TRBV7-2

CDR3aa: CASSWDRGRLRGTEAFF
d_gene: TRBD1
v_gene: TRBV19

CDR3aa: CASSVGGTTNEKLFF
d_gene: .
v_gene: TRBV5-1

CDR3aa: CSVGGLAGVGETQYF
d_gene: TRBD2
v_gene: TRBV29-1

CDR3aa: CASSLDGGGVRVTQYF
d_gene: .
v_gene: TRBV7-2

CDR3aa: CAWSRDSGSGNTIYF
d_gene: TRBD1
v_gene: TRBV30

CDR3aa: CASRDRPPRAQHF
d_gene: TRBD1
v_gene: TRBV2

CDR3aa: CASGYSLNQPQHF
d_gene: .
v_gene: TRBV28

CDR3aa: CASSILGQTNEKLFF
d_gene: .
v_gene: TRBV19

CDR3aa: CASSIPQPKEKLFF
d_gene: .
v_gene: TRBV19

CDR3aa: CASGLVVGTYNEQFF
d_gene: .
v_gene: TRBV12-5

CDR3aa: CASSALPTGELFF
d_gene: .
v_gene: TRBV6-1

CDR3aa: CASSPDLGSYQETQYF
d_gene: .
v_gene: TRBV5-1

CDR3aa: CASGRQGATGELFF
d_gene: TRBD1
v_gene: TRBV11-3

CDR3aa: CASSLGSSGSYNEQFF
d_gene: TRBD2
v_gene: TRBV7-7

CDR3aa: CASSWTGNTGELFF
d_gene: TRBD1
v_gene: TRBV5-4

CDR3aa: CASSGGLSEQFF
d_gene: .
v_gene: TRBV10-1

CDR3aa: CASSLDGITLRGYTF
d_gene: .
v_gene: TRBV5-1

CDR3aa: CASKVAGGLGETQYF
d_gene: TRBD2
v_gene: TRBV19

CDR3aa: CASSPGEGRTGELFF
d_gene: TRBD2
v_gene: TRBV7-8

CDR3aa: CASRPGTGISNEQFF
d_gene: TRBD1
v_gene: TRBV7-9

CDR3aa: CASSSLGDLAEEQYF
d_gene: .
v_gene: TRBV7-9